These 32 T cell receptor beta chains originate from one sample sequenced in a study of technical replicates of blood from four donors. Using immunoSEQ multiplex PCR, the repertoire was profiled, and TCRdb retains in-frame clones only, with some absent. There are more than 60,000 clones in the sample; 95% occur only once, and roughly 0.25% lies in the top ten. Sequenced sample: T cells isolated from PBMCs. The receptors stem from a human donor in good health.

The rearrangement joins TRBV5-1 to TRBJ2-2; no firm D call. The V end lost 1 base, the J end lost 6 bases, and 10 bases lay between the germline ends. CDR1 is SGHRS, CDR2 YFSETQ, per germline. The CDR3 totals 14 residues. In DNA, the CDR3 is TGCGCCAGCAGCTTGATCGGTCCCCCCGGGGAGCTGTTTTTT. Translation gives CASSLIGPPGELFF.

The chain employs TRBV4-1 and TRBJ2-5; D remains unclear. Germline values: CDR1 MGHRA, CDR2 YSYEKL. V was trimmed by 0 bases and J by 5 bases, leaving 7 bases between them. The CDR3 consists of 13 residues. The CDR3 DNA reads as TGCGCCAGCAGCCAAGATACTGTGGAGACCCAGTACTTC. It codes for CASSQDTVETQYF.

The CDR3 sequence is CASTPSRYGSQPQHF. The CDR3 DNA is TGTGCCAGTACCCCGAGCAGGTATGGTAGTCAGCCCCAGCATTTT. The gene calls are TRBV19 and TRBJ1-5; D remains unclear. Germline lookup yields CDR1 LNHDA and CDR2 SQIVND (reference sequence). Deletions cut 7 bases from V and 6 bases from J, with 19 bases between. The CDR3 contains 15 residues.

The gene calls are TRBV19 and TRBJ1-1; D is uncertain. Germline V gene lookup returns CDR1 LNHDA and CDR2 SQIVND (reference sequence). V was cut by 11 bases and J by 2 bases, with 15 bases left in between. This CDR3 has 13 residues. CDR3 in amino acids: CAGSEGGNTEAFF. The CDR3 nucleotides are TGTGCCGGGTCTGAGGGCGGTAACACTGAAGCTTTCTTT.

This chain links TRBV4-1 with TRBJ1-3, with D unclear. This CDR3 is 16 amino acids long. V was trimmed by 0 bases and J by 0 bases, leaving 9 bases between them. The V gene's germline CDR1 is MGHRA and CDR2 YSYEKL. The CDR3 DNA reads as TGCGCCAGCAGCCAAGATAACTCCGGCTCTGGAAACACCATATATTTT. Encoded protein: CASSQDNSGSGNTIYF.

V and J are TRBV7-9 and TRBJ2-7; 9 bases are a match to TRBD2. The CDR3 loop spans 14 amino acids. The germline CDR1 and CDR2 sequences are SEHNR and FQNEAQ (reference sequence). The V gene end was trimmed by 3 bases and the J gene end by 3 bases; junction bases not matched to a gene: 3. As DNA, the CDR3 is TGTGCCAGCAGCTTTAGCGGGGGCCTCTACGAGCAGTACTTC. Translated, it gives CASSFSGGLYEQYF.

The chain employs TRBV18 and TRBJ2-7; 7 bases are shared with TRBD1. Germline CDR1 KGHSH, CDR2 LQKENI. CDR3 size: 15 residues. The trim removed 4 bases at V and 2 bases at J, leaving 8 bases unmatched. The CDR3 DNA is TGTGCCAGCTCACTACTCCGGGACAGCCCCTACGAGCAGTACTTC. It yields the protein CASSLLRDSPYEQYF.

This rearrangement joins TRBV5-1 to TRBJ2-3, with TRBD1 matching 7 bases. Germline values: CDR1 SGHRS, CDR2 YFSETQ. The CDR3 has 19 amino acids. The V and J ends lost 1 base and 3 bases, in that order; junction bases with no gene match: 17. The chain's CDR3 is CASSLYRGGPTRGTDTQYF. In DNA form, the CDR3 reads TGCGCCAGCAGCTTGTATAGAGGGGGCCCAACTCGAGGGACAGATACGCAGTATTTT.

The rearrangement uses TRBV5-6 and TRBJ2-3; D not certain. From germline, CDR1 is SGHDT and CDR2 YYEEEE. V was pared by 0 bases and J by 6 bases, with 11 bases between. This CDR3 spans 14 amino acids. CDR3 in DNA: TGTGCCAGCAGCTTGGCCTCGACTTGGGATACGCAGTATTTT. This translates into CASSLASTWDTQYF.

V is TRBV5-1 and J is TRBJ1-2; 9 nucleotides match TRBD1. The ends lost 4 bases at V and 4 bases at J; junction bases unmatched: 17. The CDR3 totals 18 residues. Germline values: CDR1 SGHRS, CDR2 YFSETQ. The CDR3, as DNA: TGCGCCAGCAGCCTGCAGCCGGGACAGGGTACTCCTTTCTATGGCTACACCTTC. This translates into CASSLQPGQGTPFYGYTF.

V usage is TRBV5-1 and J usage is TRBJ2-5, with 9 positions matching TRBD1. Germline V lookup: CDR1 SGHRS, CDR2 YFSETQ. There are 16 residues in the CDR3. V was pared by 2 bases and J by 1 base, with 6 bases of the junction left unmatched. The CDR3 DNA sequence: TGCGCCAGCAGCTTTCCGGGACAGGGTTCCCAAGAGACCCAGTACTTC. Its protein product is CASSFPGQGSQETQYF.

This chain links TRBV6-6 with TRBJ1-2; the D gene is possibly TRBD1 (6 bases). The V end was cut by 2 bases, the J end by 4 bases, with 14 bases between. From germline, CDR1 is MNHNY and CDR2 SVGAGI (reference sequence). This CDR3 region has 15 residues. The CDR3 DNA sequence: TGTGCCAGCAGTTACGGGGGGGGCGCGGGCTATGGCTACACCTTC. Amino acids: CASSYGGGAGYGYTF.

The chain uses TRBV4-1 and TRBJ1-3; D call uncertain. Trimming stripped 4 bases from V and 0 bases from J, with 13 bases between. Germline loops: CDR1 MGHRA, CDR2 YSYEKL. The CDR3 loop spans 16 amino acids. The CDR3 nucleotides read TGCGCCAGCAGCCCGCTGGGAGGGAACTCTGGAAACACCATATATTTT. This translates into CASSPLGGNSGNTIYF.

This rearrangement joins TRBV7-6 to TRBJ2-1; D is unclear. The CDR3 spans 12 residues. Germline V lookup: CDR1 SGHVS, CDR2 FNYEAQ. V was pared by 0 bases and J by 12 bases, with 9 bases between. The DNA of the CDR3 is TGTGCCAGCAGCTTAGCTATTTGGCCGCAGTTCTTC. This encodes CASSLAIWPQFF.

This clone was observed once. CDR3 in DNA: TGTGCCAGCAGCGTAGGCGGGAGTAACGAGCAGTACTTC. Translated: CASSVGGSNEQYF. The chain combines TRBV9 with TRBJ2-7; 7 bases fit TRBD2. The germline CDR1 and CDR2 sequences are SGDLS and YYNGEE. This CDR3 is 13 amino acids long. With V trimmed by 0 bases and J by 5 bases, 2 bases remained unmatched.

The chain has TRBV20-1 and TRBJ2-3; 7 bases line up with TRBD2. The junction had 2 bases not matched to a gene; V was cut back by 6 bases and J by 8 bases. The germline V gene has CDR1 DFQATT and CDR2 SNEGSKA (reference sequence). The CDR3 contains 10 residues. The CDR3 nucleotides read TGCAGTGCGGGCGGGGGTACGCAGTATTTT. Its protein is CSAGGGTQYF.

The chain employs TRBV13 and TRBJ2-5, with no clear D. Trimming removed 0 bases at V and 0 bases at J, with 11 bases between. Per germline, CDR1 PRHDT and CDR2 FYEKMQ (reference sequence). This CDR3 region has 16 residues. The CDR3 region is CASSLGWSPNQETQYF. Written as DNA, the CDR3 is TGTGCCAGCAGCTTAGGGTGGAGCCCTAACCAAGAGACCCAGTACTTC.

The chain is built from TRBV2 and TRBJ2-3, with a weak D call TRBD2 (6 bases). The CDR3 runs 14 residues. Germline V lookup: CDR1 SNHLY, CDR2 FYNNEI. Trimming removed 10 bases at V and 0 bases at J, with 14 bases between. CDR3 sequence (DNA): TGTGCCACAACTAGCACCTCTAGCACAGATACGCAGTATTTT. Residues: CATTSTSSTDTQYF.

The chain is built from TRBV6-5 and TRBJ2-1; TRBD2 might be the D (7 bases). The V gene's germline CDR1 is MNHEY and CDR2 SVGAGI. The CDR3 length is 15 residues. V lost 5 bases and J lost 8, with 19 bases in between. CDR3 in amino acids: CASSTRRGARDEQFF. The CDR3 region has the DNA TGTGCCAGCAGTACTAGACGGGGGGCGAGGGATGAGCAGTTCTTC.

The V and J genes are TRBV11-2 and TRBJ2-7; TRBD2 might be the D (6 bases). Germline-derived CDR1 and CDR2 are SGHAT and FQNNGV. The ends were cut back, 6 bases at V and 5 bases at J, with 14 bases in the middle. The CDR3 is made up of 13 amino acids. The CDR3 DNA reads TGTGCCAGCAGGCGACTAGGAGCCCACGAGCAGTACTTC. This gives the protein CASRRLGAHEQYF. Drawing the rest from reference TRBV11-2 and TRBJ2-7, the complete variable domain is EAGVAQSPRYKIIEKRQSVAFWCNPISGHATLYWYQQILGQGPKLLIQFQNNGVVDDSQLPKDRFSAERLKGVDSTLKIQPAKLEDSAVYLCASRRLGAHEQYFGPGTRLTVT.

The chain has TRBV4-1 and TRBJ2-7; a weak D match, TRBD1 (5 bases). Germline loops: CDR1 MGHRA, CDR2 YSYEKL. The V gene lost 3 bases and the J gene lost 3 bases, with 15 bases spanning the gap. This CDR3 has 15 amino acids. CDR3 in amino acids: CASSQEPTVNYEQYF. The CDR3 DNA follows: TGCGCCAGCAGCCAGGAACCGACAGTAAACTACGAGCAGTACTTC.

This clone was recorded once. The genes are TRBV7-9 and TRBJ2-7; possible D gene TRBD2, 6 bases. The CDR3 has 15 residues. The V end lost 0 bases, the J end lost 2 bases, and 11 bases lay between the germline ends. The germline V gene has CDR1 SEHNR and CDR2 FQNEAQ (reference sequence). CDR3 nucleotides: TGTGCCAGCAGCTTAGCCGGGGGTCCTACCTACGAGCAGTACTTC. As protein: CASSLAGGPTYEQYF.

The chain links TRBV29-1 to TRBJ2-7; TRBD1 aligns across 10 bases. The ends lost 6 bases at V and 5 bases at J; junction bases unmatched: 7. Germline assignment: CDR1 SQVTM and CDR2 ANQGSEA. The CDR3 loop spans 13 amino acids. CDR3 in DNA: TGCAGCGTGGCCAGGGGACAGGGGAACGAGCAGTACTTC. As protein: CSVARGQGNEQYF.

The chain recombines TRBV6-6 with TRBJ1-1; D remains ambiguous. The CDR3 consists of 14 residues. Trimming took off 5 bases at V and 3 bases at J, with 13 bases between the two ends. From germline, CDR1 is MNHNY and CDR2 SVGAGI (reference sequence). The CDR3 spells CASSRAGIYTEAFF. In DNA, the CDR3 is TGTGCCAGCAGTCGGGCGGGGATCTACACTGAAGCTTTCTTT.

The genes are TRBV29-1 and TRBJ1-1, with D uncertain. CDR1 and CDR2 from the germline V gene are SQVTM and ANQGSEA. This CDR3 region has 12 residues. Trimming removed 6 bases at V and 4 bases at J, with 12 bases between. CDR3: CSVGSRGTEAFF. The CDR3 bases are TGCAGCGTGGGCTCGCGGGGCACTGAAGCTTTCTTT.

The V call is TRBV27, the J call TRBJ2-7; 13 bases are shared with TRBD2. Germline trimming cut 8 bases from V and 1 base from J; bases unmatched to any gene: 14. Looked up from germline, CDR1 is MNHEY and CDR2 is SMNVEV (reference sequence). The CDR3 runs 18 residues. CDR3 amino acids: CASSRTSGSLILSYEQYF. The CDR3, as DNA: TGTGCCAGCTCCCGGACTAGCGGGAGCCTAATATTATCCTACGAGCAGTACTTC.

The gene calls are TRBV4-2 and TRBJ2-5; the match to TRBD1 covers 9 bases. Germline trimming cut 4 bases from V and 1 base from J; bases unmatched to any gene: 7. The CDR3 loop spans 16 amino acids. Germline V gene sequence: CDR1 LGHNA, CDR2 YNFKEQ. The CDR3 DNA is TGTGCCAGCAGCCCCCGGACAGGGGTCGTCCAAGAGACCCAGTACTTC. The encoded protein is CASSPRTGVVQETQYF.

CDR3 in amino acids: CASSRQSSGNTIYF. CDR3 DNA: TGTGCCAGTAGTCGACAGTCCTCTGGAAACACCATATATTTT. The rearrangement joins TRBV19 to TRBJ1-3; possibly TRBD1 for D (5 bases). V shed 5 bases and J shed 0 bases, with 8 bases lying between them. Germline V CDR1 and CDR2: LNHDA, SQIVND (reference sequence). The CDR3 length is 14 residues.

This clone has a single count. The gene calls are TRBV2 and TRBJ2-7; the D is unclear. Per germline, CDR1 SNHLY and CDR2 FYNNEI. Trimming stripped 6 bases from V and 0 bases from J, with 6 bases between. The CDR3 totals 12 residues. The CDR3 DNA is TGTGCCAGCAGCTCCAGCTCCTACGAGCAGTACTTC. Its protein is CASSSSSYEQYF.

The chain links TRBV7-6 to TRBJ1-2; 7 bases fit TRBD1. CDR1 and CDR2 (germline): SGHVS, FNYEAQ. The CDR3 is made up of 14 amino acids. V shed 2 bases and J 6 bases; nucleotides not matched to a gene: 6. The CDR3 DNA sequence: TGTGCCAGCAGCTTACGCCCCCAGGGGGATGGCTACACCTTC. Its protein is CASSLRPQGDGYTF.

The chain recombines TRBV5-4 with TRBJ2-7; D may be TRBD1 (6 bases). V was shortened by 5 bases and J by 3 bases, with 9 bases between the two germline ends. Germline CDR1 is SGHNT and CDR2 is YYREEE (reference sequence). The CDR3 is made up of 12 amino acids. The CDR3, as DNA: TGTGCCAGCAGTTCGGACAGCTACGAGCAGTACTTC. It encodes CASSSDSYEQYF.

The V and J genes are TRBV25-1 and TRBJ2-2; a possible D gene is TRBD1 (6 bases). CDR1 MGHDK and CDR2 SYGVNS come from the germline V gene. This CDR3 comprises 13 residues. Trimming took off 8 bases at V and 0 bases at J, with 7 bases between the two ends. The CDR3 spells CASQGPNTGELFF. The DNA of the CDR3 is TGTGCCAGCCAGGGGCCGAACACCGGGGAGCTGTTTTTT.